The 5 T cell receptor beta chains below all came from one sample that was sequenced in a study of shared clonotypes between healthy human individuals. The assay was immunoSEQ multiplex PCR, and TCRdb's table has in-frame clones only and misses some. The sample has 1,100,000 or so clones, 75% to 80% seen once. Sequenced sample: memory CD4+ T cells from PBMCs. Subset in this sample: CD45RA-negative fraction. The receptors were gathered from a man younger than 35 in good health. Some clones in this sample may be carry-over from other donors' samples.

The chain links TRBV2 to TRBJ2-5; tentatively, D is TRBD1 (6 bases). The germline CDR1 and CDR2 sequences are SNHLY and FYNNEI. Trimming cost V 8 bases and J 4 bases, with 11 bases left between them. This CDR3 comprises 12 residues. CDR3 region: CASGGRGETQYF. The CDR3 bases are TGTGCCAGCGGTGGCAGGGGAGAGACCCAGTACTTC.

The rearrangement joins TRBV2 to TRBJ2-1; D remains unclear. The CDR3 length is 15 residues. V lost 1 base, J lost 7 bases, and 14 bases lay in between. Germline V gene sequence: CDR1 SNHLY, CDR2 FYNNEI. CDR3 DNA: TGTGCCAGCAGTGAAGTTTCGCGAACCATTAATGAGCAGTTCTTC. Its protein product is CASSEVSRTINEQFF.

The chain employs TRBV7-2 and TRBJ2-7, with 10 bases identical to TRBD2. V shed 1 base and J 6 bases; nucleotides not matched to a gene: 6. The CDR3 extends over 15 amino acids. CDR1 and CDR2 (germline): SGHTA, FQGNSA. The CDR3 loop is CASSLDTSGISEQYF. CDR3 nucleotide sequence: TGTGCCAGCAGCTTAGACACTAGCGGGATTAGCGAGCAGTACTTC.

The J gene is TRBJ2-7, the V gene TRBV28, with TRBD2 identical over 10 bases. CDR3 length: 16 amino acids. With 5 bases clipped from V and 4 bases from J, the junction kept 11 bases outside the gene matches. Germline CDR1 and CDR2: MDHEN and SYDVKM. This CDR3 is CASSTLERGGLYEQYF. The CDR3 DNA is TGTGCCAGCAGTACTCTCGAGCGGGGGGGATTATACGAGCAGTACTTC.

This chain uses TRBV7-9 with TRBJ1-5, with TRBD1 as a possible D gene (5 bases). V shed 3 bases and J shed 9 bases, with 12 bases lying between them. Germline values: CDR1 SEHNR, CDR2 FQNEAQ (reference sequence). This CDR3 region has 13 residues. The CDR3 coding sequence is TGTGCCAGCAGCTTCGACGGGGGGTGGCCCCAGCATTTT. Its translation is CASSFDGGWPQHF.